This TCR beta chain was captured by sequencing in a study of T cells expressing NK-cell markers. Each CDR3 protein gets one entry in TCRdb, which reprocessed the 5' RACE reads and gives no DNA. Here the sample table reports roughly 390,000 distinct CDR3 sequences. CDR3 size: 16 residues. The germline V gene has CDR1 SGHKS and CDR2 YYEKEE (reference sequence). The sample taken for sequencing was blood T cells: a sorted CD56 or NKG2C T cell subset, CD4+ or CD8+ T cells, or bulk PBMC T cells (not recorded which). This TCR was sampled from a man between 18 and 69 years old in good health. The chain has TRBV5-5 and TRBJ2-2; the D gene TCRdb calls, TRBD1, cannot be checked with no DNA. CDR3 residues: CASSLDPGQLSGELFF.